These 26 T cell receptor beta chains share one sample of origin, sequenced in a study of Graves' ophthalmopathy and Graves' hyperthyroidism. Amplification of the TCR beta CDR3 regions used RNA transcripts (as template). Following a first-round RT-PCR that used HTBI primers, a second-round multiplex PCR was carried out. TCRdb reanalysed the multiplex PCR reads using MiXCR and keeps one entry per CDR3 protein. The profile shows 260,000 or so distinct CDR3 sequences, 40% to 50% of them singletons. The sample was peripheral blood. The receptor source for this set is an adult man with Graves' ophthalmopathy.

This clonotype has at least ten counts. The chain joins TRBV5-5 to TRBJ2-7; D gene uncertain. The CDR3 covers 14 residues. CDR1 is SGHKS, CDR2 YYEKEE, per germline (reference sequence). V lost 4 bases, J lost 5 bases, and 16 bases lay in between. The CDR3 here is CASSGATADDEQYF. CDR3 nucleotides: TGTGCCAGCAGCGGTGCGACGGCTGACGACGAGCAGTACTTC.

This clonotype was seen more than once but under ten times. The chain couples TRBV19 to TRBJ1-2; 7 nucleotides line up with TRBD1. The CDR3 extends over 14 amino acids. Germline-derived CDR1 and CDR2 are LNHDA and SQIVND (reference sequence). After removal of 3 bases from V and 4 bases from J, the junction contained 5 bases not matched to a gene. As DNA, the CDR3 is TGTGCCAGTAGTATTCCTCGGGACAGCTATGGCTACACCTTC. Encoded protein: CASSIPRDSYGYTF.

This rearrangement joins TRBV5-8 to TRBJ2-2; perhaps TRBD2 as D (5 bases). The CDR3 totals 14 residues. In germline, CDR1 is SGHTS, CDR2 YDEGEE. V was shortened by 4 bases and J by 4 bases, with 11 bases between the two germline ends. CDR3 amino acids: CASSPGLTTGELFF. The CDR3 DNA reads TGTGCCAGCAGCCCCGGACTGACCACCGGGGAGCTGTTTTTT.

This clonotype appeared a few times. The rearrangement links TRBV12-3 or TRBV12-4 to TRBJ2-5; TRBD1 matches at 9 bases. The CDR3 is 13 amino acids. With 6 bases clipped from V and 5 bases from J, the junction kept 4 bases outside the gene matches. The CDR3 sequence is CASRWTGDETQYF. The CDR3 DNA follows: TGTGCCAGCAGGTGGACAGGGGATGAGACCCAGTACTTC.

The CDR3 protein is CASSPVQGTGNTIYF. CDR3 DNA sequence: TGTGCCAGCAGCCCAGTACAGGGAACTGGAAACACCATATATTTT. The chain has TRBV7-9 and TRBJ1-3; perhaps TRBD1 as D (6 bases). This CDR3 comprises 15 residues. CDR1 is SEHNR and CDR2 is FQNEAQ in the germline V gene (reference sequence). V lost 5 bases and J lost 2, with 13 bases in between.

This chain uses TRBV12-3 or TRBV12-4 with TRBJ1-6, with 7 bases aligning to TRBD1. The CDR3 runs to 16 residues. J gave up 5 bases and V 5 bases, and 9 bases lay outside the gene matches. CDR3 coding DNA: TGTGCCAGCAGTGCCGACAGGGAAGTCCATAATTCACCCCTCCACTTT. It is translated as CASSADREVHNSPLHF.

This clonotype was found a few times. The chain employs TRBV6-2 or TRBV6-3 and TRBJ1-2; tentative D call: TRBD1 (6 bases). The ends were cut back, 6 bases at V and 3 bases at J, with 11 bases in the middle. The CDR3 extends over 13 amino acids. Germline lookup yields CDR1 MNHEY and CDR2 SVGEGT. The CDR3 reads CASRSTGYYGYTF. CDR3 DNA: TGTGCCAGCAGATCTACAGGGTACTATGGCTACACCTTC.

On this clonotype: A much larger clone differs from this one at a single base, so this may be a read error. The chain carries TRBV24-1 and TRBJ2-5, with 10 bases fitting TRBD1. CDR1 KGHDR and CDR2 SFDVKD come from the germline V gene. This CDR3 region has 15 residues. The V gene end was trimmed by 5 bases and the J gene end by 2 bases; junction bases not matched to a gene: 4. For the CDR3, the DNA is TGTGCCACCAGTGGTGGGACAGGGGCACAAGAGACCCAGTACTTC. It yields the protein CATSGGTGAQETQYF.

This clonotype occurred many times. The rearrangement joins TRBV29-1 to TRBJ1-3, with D tentatively TRBD1 (5 bases). Trimming took 1 base from V and 2 from J, leaving 9 bases between them. The CDR3 has 14 residues. The germline gives CDR1 SQVTM, CDR2 ANQGSEA. The CDR3 sequence: CSVEGAGPGNTIYF. The CDR3, as DNA: TGCAGCGTTGAAGGCGCAGGGCCTGGAAACACCATATATTTT.

Ten or more counts support this clonotype. The chain carries TRBV2 and TRBJ2-7; D tentatively reads TRBD1 or TRBD2 (5 bases each). Germline loops: CDR1 SNHLY, CDR2 FYNNEI. Trimming pared 7 bases from V and 3 bases from J, leaving 25 bases between. This CDR3 comprises 17 residues. The CDR3: CASTPLGGGPAGYEQYF. The CDR3 DNA follows: TGTGCCAGCACCCCCTTGGGTGGGGGACCTGCGGGCTACGAGCAGTACTTC.

A remark on this clonotype: The germline gene is not matched at one end of the junction; a read error may be the cause. The rearrangement joins TRBV10-3 to TRBJ1-1; 7 bases line up with TRBD1. The germline V gene has CDR1 ENHRY and CDR2 SYGVKD. The CDR3 is made up of 14 amino acids. The CDR3 loop reads CASSYSNRGTEAFF. CDR3 DNA: TGTGCCAGCAGTTACTCGAACAGGGGCACTGAAGCTTTCTTT.

The chain couples TRBV7-2 to TRBJ2-5; TRBD2 matches at 7 bases. CDR1 is SGHTA and CDR2 is FQGNSA in the germline V gene. V was clipped by 5 bases and J by 0 bases; unmatched bases: 0. The length of the CDR3 is 13 residues. CDR3 loop: CASSRGDQETQYF. Here the CDR3 DNA reads TGTGCCAGCAGCCGGGGGGACCAAGAGACCCAGTACTTC.

In this sample, this clonotype turned up a few times. The rearrangement joins TRBV7-9 to TRBJ1-2; 7 nucleotides line up with TRBD1. V dropped 1 base and J dropped 2; count of bases not matched to a gene: 7. CDR3 length: 16 amino acids. Germline V gene lookup returns CDR1 SEHNR and CDR2 FQNEAQ (reference sequence). Here the CDR3 DNA reads TGTGCCAGCAGCTTAGACGATGGACAGGCAAACTATGGCTACACCTTC. It translates to CASSLDDGQANYGYTF.

This clonotype was detected once. The rearrangement joins TRBV20-1 to TRBJ2-3; tentatively, D is TRBD1 or TRBD2 (5 bases each). The length of the CDR3 is 16 residues. The germline V and J ends were trimmed by 6 bases and 0 bases, with 19 bases remaining between them. Germline V CDR1 and CDR2: DFQATT, SNEGSKA (reference sequence). This CDR3 is CSASMNAGGSTDTQYF. The CDR3 DNA is TGCAGTGCCTCGATGAATGCTGGGGGAAGCACAGATACGCAGTATTTT.

This sequence joins TRBV19 and TRBJ1-1; a possible D gene is TRBD1 (5 bases). The CDR3 is 16 amino acids. V was cut by 3 bases and J by 2 bases, with 16 bases left in between. From germline, CDR1 is LNHDA and CDR2 SQIVND (reference sequence). CDR3 bases: TGTGCCAGTAGTATTTGGGGGGACCCGGCTAACACTGAAGCTTTCTTT. Amino acid sequence: CASSIWGDPANTEAFF.

The chain joins TRBV7-2 to TRBJ2-5; 11 nucleotides align to TRBD2. Germline V lookup: CDR1 SGHTA, CDR2 FQGNSA. Trimming removed 5 bases from V and 3 bases from J; junction bases left unmatched: 5. This CDR3 region has 15 residues. The chain's CDR3 is CASSGGLAVKETQYF. The CDR3 DNA reads as TGTGCCAGCAGCGGGGGACTAGCGGTAAAAGAGACCCAGTACTTC. Together with reference TRBV7-2 and TRBJ2-5, the CDR3 gives the full variable domain: GAGVSQSPSNKVTEKGKDVELRCDPISGHTALYWYRQSLGQGLEFLIYFQGNSAPDKSGLPSDRFSAERTGGSVSTLTIQRTQQEDSAVYLCASSGGLAVKETQYFGPGTRLLVL.

V gene TRBV12-3 or TRBV12-4 combines with J gene TRBJ1-1; TRBD1 is a possible D gene (6 bases). This CDR3 comprises 14 residues. V lost 1 base and J lost 6, with 12 bases in between. CDR3 loop: CASSLGQVGAEAFF. The DNA of the CDR3 is TGTGCCAGCAGTTTAGGACAGGTGGGGGCTGAAGCTTTCTTT.

The chain uses TRBV2 and TRBJ2-2; 8 bases match TRBD1. The trim removed 7 bases at V and 4 bases at J, leaving 11 bases unmatched. This CDR3 has 16 residues. The germline gives CDR1 SNHLY, CDR2 FYNNEI. CDR3 residues: CASIARGPHRTGELFF. The CDR3, as DNA: TGTGCCAGCATAGCCAGGGGGCCCCACCGCACCGGGGAGCTGTTTTTT.

The V and J genes are TRBV9 and TRBJ2-7; a possible D gene is TRBD1 (7 bases). CDR3 length: 14 residues. Trimming stripped 5 bases from V and 2 bases from J, with 14 bases between. CDR1 is SGDLS, CDR2 YYNGEE, per germline. CDR3 coding DNA: TGTGCCAGCAGTCCGGGGGACAGAGCCTACGAGCAGTACTTC. It yields the protein CASSPGDRAYEQYF.

The V gene is TRBV5-6, the J gene TRBJ2-5; 8 bases agree with TRBD2. The CDR3 contains 15 residues. CDR1 and CDR2 (germline): SGHDT, YYEEEE. Unmatched junction bases numbered 7, after V lost 5 bases and J lost 1 base. The CDR3 DNA sequence: TGTGCCAGCAGTAGAAGCGGGGGCAGCCAAGAGACCCAGTACTTC. Amino acid sequence: CASSRSGGSQETQYF.

CDR3 amino acids: CASKLAPNTGELFF. The CDR3 DNA reads as TGTGCCAGCAAACTAGCGCCGAACACCGGGGAGCTGTTTTTT. The chain couples TRBV7-9 to TRBJ2-2, with 7 bases matching TRBD2. Looked up from germline, CDR1 is SEHNR and CDR2 is FQNEAQ (reference sequence). This CDR3 comprises 14 residues. J lost 0 bases, V lost 7 bases, and 2 bases had no gene match.

In this sample, this clonotype turned up a few times. The V call is TRBV5-1, the J call TRBJ1-4; tentative D call: TRBD1 (6 bases). The germline V and J ends were trimmed by 5 bases and 0 bases, with 20 bases remaining between them. Germline assignment: CDR1 SGHRS and CDR2 YFSETQ. The CDR3 length is 18 residues. Here the CDR3 reads CASRAAIRGGATNEKLFF. The CDR3 nucleotides read TGCGCCAGCAGGGCGGCCATTCGAGGGGGAGCAACTAATGAAAAACTGTTTTTT.

The J gene is TRBJ1-5, the V gene TRBV20-1; TRBD1 matches at 8 bases. CDR1 is DFQATT and CDR2 is SNEGSKA in the germline V gene (reference sequence). The ends lost 4 bases at V and 4 bases at J; junction bases unmatched: 6. The CDR3 covers 14 residues. CDR3 coding DNA: TGCAGTGCTACCCGGACAGGGTGGAATCAGCCCCAGCATTTT. Its translation: CSATRTGWNQPQHF.

This clonotype was detected ten times or more. J is TRBJ2-5 and V is TRBV7-2; D gene unclear. V dropped 2 bases and J dropped 1 base, with 5 bases sitting between them. In germline, CDR1 is SGHTA, CDR2 FQGNSA. The CDR3 is 13 residues long. Written as DNA, the CDR3 is TGTGCCAGCAGCTTACGCGGCCAAGAGACCCAGTACTTC. Translating gives CASSLRGQETQYF.

The rearrangement joins TRBV7-8 to TRBJ2-2, with D perhaps TRBD1 or TRBD2 (5 bases each). This CDR3 contains 13 residues. CDR1 is SGHVS and CDR2 is FQNEAQ in the germline V gene. Trimming stripped 6 bases from V and 6 bases from J, with 11 bases between. CDR3 DNA sequence: TGTGCCAGCAGTTTTGGGGGTGCCGGGGAGCTGTTTTTT. Translated, it gives CASSFGGAGELFF.

The genes are TRBV2 and TRBJ1-5, with a possible D match to TRBD1 (5 bases). The germline CDR1 and CDR2 sequences are SNHLY and FYNNEI. This CDR3 has 16 amino acids. V lost 4 bases to trimming and J lost 5 bases, with 18 bases between them. The CDR3 here is CASSVSKGKRDQPQHF. CDR3 nucleotide sequence: TGTGCCAGCAGTGTATCGAAGGGGAAAAGGGATCAGCCCCAGCATTTT.